These 22 T cell receptor beta chains were sequenced from one sample in a study of blood T cell repertoires in COVID-19. Produced via immunoSEQ multiplex PCR; TCRdb's table is partial and in-frame only. The table lists 200,000 or so clones, 70% to 90% of them singletons, with roughly 4.1% in the top ten. The specimen was peripheral blood. Receptors were obtained from a man aged 50 or older with acute or convalescent COVID-19.

The chain employs TRBV3-1 (or the pseudogene TRBV3-2) and TRBJ1-4; the D is unclear. This CDR3 spans 13 amino acids. Germline-derived CDR1 and CDR2 are LGHDT and YNNKEL (reference sequence). V was trimmed by 5 bases and J by 7 bases, leaving 11 bases between them. CDR3 residues: CASSVTRSEKLFF. CDR3 bases: TGTGCCAGCAGCGTGACCCGGAGTGAAAAACTGTTTTTT.

The table lists this clone with a count of one. The chain joins TRBV29-1 to TRBJ1-1; 8 nucleotides align to TRBD1. The junction had 8 bases not matched to a gene; V was cut back by 4 bases and J by 4 bases. CDR3 length: 14 amino acids. Germline V CDR1 and CDR2: SQVTM, ANQGSEA. CDR3 DNA: TGCAGCGTTGTTGTACAGGGGGTCATCACTGAAGCTTTCTTT. Protein sequence: CSVVVQGVITEAFF. Together with reference TRBV29-1 and TRBJ1-1, the CDR3 gives the full variable domain: SAVISQKPSRDICQRGTSLTIQCQVDSQVTMMFWYRQQPGQSLTLIATANQGSEATYESGFVIDKFPISRPNLTFSTLTVSNMSPEDSSIYLCSVVVQGVITEAFFGQGTRLTVV.

The chain employs TRBV7-9 and TRBJ1-4; 9 bases fit TRBD1. Germline V CDR1 and CDR2: SEHNR, FQNEAQ (reference sequence). Germline trimming cut 5 bases from V and 8 bases from J; bases unmatched to any gene: 6. This CDR3 has 14 amino acids. The CDR3 coding sequence is TGTGCCAGCAGCCCACAGGGGGCTCGGGAAAAACTGTTTTTT. This gives the protein CASSPQGAREKLFF.

The rearrangement links TRBV27 to TRBJ1-5, with 7 bases fitting TRBD1. With 5 bases clipped from V and 2 bases from J, the junction kept 3 bases outside the gene matches. The CDR3 is 14 residues long. Germline loops: CDR1 MNHEY, CDR2 SMNVEV (reference sequence). In DNA form, the CDR3 reads TGTGCCAGCAGTCCCCAGGGGGGCAATCAGCCCCAGCATTTT. Its protein is CASSPQGGNQPQHF.

The CDR3 sequence is CASSPARPRVEAFF. The CDR3 DNA sequence: TGTGCCAGCTCACCCGCCCGCCCCCGCGTTGAAGCTTTCTTT. The chain joins TRBV18 to TRBJ1-1; no clear D gene. With 3 bases removed from V and 7 bases from J, the gap between germline ends came to 15 bases. The CDR3 spans 14 residues. CDR1 KGHSH and CDR2 LQKENI come from the germline V gene. Supplemented by reference TRBV18 and TRBJ1-1, the full variable domain reads NAGVMQNPRHLVRRRGQEARLRCSPMKGHSHVYWYRQLPEEGLKFMVYLQKENIIDESGMPKERFSAEFPKEGPSILRIQQVVRGDSAAYFCASSPARPRVEAFFGQGTRLTVV.

This clone showed up just once. The chain recombines TRBV7-8 with TRBJ1-1, with 7 bases lining up with TRBD1. The CDR3 is 15 amino acids. With 1 base clipped from V and 1 base from J, the junction kept 3 bases outside the gene matches. Germline V gives CDR1 SGHVS, CDR2 FQNEAQ. The CDR3 region has the DNA TGTGCCAGCAGCTTAGTGTCAGGGGGGAACACTGAAGCTTTCTTT. It encodes CASSLVSGGNTEAFF.

The gene calls are TRBV7-9 and TRBJ1-1; TRBD1 might be the D (6 bases). Trimming removed 4 bases from V and 10 bases from J, with 13 bases in between. The CDR3 has 12 amino acids. The germline V gene encodes CDR1 SEHNR and CDR2 FQNEAQ (reference sequence). DNA of the CDR3: TGTGCCAGCAGCTCACAGGGTTTTGGAGCTTTCTTT. It specifies CASSSQGFGAFF.

This chain uses TRBV5-1 with TRBJ2-3; D is uncertain. Germline CDR1 reads SGHRS; CDR2 reads YFSETQ. The CDR3 totals 15 residues. Between the trimmed V and J ends, which lost 6 bases and 4 bases, there was a span of 18 bases. The CDR3 coding sequence is TGCGCCAGCATGGCTTTGGGCTACCAGTCAGATACGCAGTATTTT. This gives the protein CASMALGYQSDTQYF.

The V call is TRBV25-1, the J call TRBJ1-2; D remains unclear. Germline V CDR1 and CDR2: MGHDK, SYGVNS. Deletions cut 2 bases from V and 6 bases from J, with 10 bases between. The CDR3 extends over 13 amino acids. The CDR3 coding sequence is TGTGCCAGCAGTGAAGGGCGGGGAGATGGCTACACCTTC. The encoded protein is CASSEGRGDGYTF.

The rearrangement links TRBV3-1 (or the pseudogene TRBV3-2) to TRBJ2-3, with TRBD1 matching 7 bases. CDR1 is LGHDT, CDR2 YNNKEL, per germline (reference sequence). Unmatched junction bases numbered 6, after V lost 5 bases and J lost 1 base. The CDR3 is 15 residues long. The CDR3 loop is CASSGDRVRTDTQYF. The CDR3 DNA reads as TGTGCCAGCAGCGGTGACAGGGTTCGCACAGATACGCAGTATTTT.

This sequence joins TRBV19 and TRBJ1-5, with TRBD1 matching over 8 bases. CDR1 is LNHDA and CDR2 is SQIVND in the germline V gene (reference sequence). The CDR3 runs 14 residues. The J segment lost 6 bases and the V segment lost 5 bases, leaving 6 bases of the junction unmatched. The CDR3 reads CASSATGGSQPQHF. CDR3 nucleotide sequence: TGTGCCAGTAGTGCCACAGGGGGGAGTCAGCCCCAGCATTTT. The full variable domain, rest sourced from reference TRBV19 and TRBJ1-5, is DGGITQSPKYLFRKEGQNVTLSCEQNLNHDAMYWYRQDPGQGLRLIYYSQIVNDFQKGDIAEGYSVSREKKESFPLTVTSAQKNPTAFYLCASSATGGSQPQHFGDGTRLSIL.

CDR3 protein: CASSSLTSGANTGELFF. DNA for the CDR3: TGTGCCAGCAGCTCCCTGACTAGCGGGGCGAACACCGGGGAGCTGTTTTTT. The chain joins TRBV5-5 to TRBJ2-2, with 11 bases identical to TRBD2. Germline V lookup: CDR1 SGHKS, CDR2 YYEKEE (reference sequence). CDR3 length: 17 residues. V was pared by 3 bases and J by 0 bases, with 4 bases of the junction left unmatched.

The chain links TRBV6-4 to TRBJ2-3, with unresolved D. The V and J ends lost 3 bases and 2 bases respectively, with 12 bases between them. Germline lookup yields CDR1 MRHNA and CDR2 SNTAGT. The CDR3 runs to 15 residues. In DNA form, the CDR3 reads TGTGCCAGCAGTGATACGGGTCATAACACAGATACGCAGTATTTT. Encoded protein: CASSDTGHNTDTQYF.

The chain links TRBV3-1 (or the pseudogene TRBV3-2) to TRBJ1-5; the D is unclear. Germline V gives CDR1 LGHDT, CDR2 YNNKEL (reference sequence). There are 14 residues in the CDR3. Trimming took off 0 bases at V and 3 bases at J, with 6 bases between the two ends. Here the CDR3 reads CASSQEAVNQPQHF. For the CDR3, the DNA is TGTGCCAGCAGCCAAGAGGCAGTCAATCAGCCCCAGCATTTT.

The rearrangement joins TRBV2 to TRBJ1-1; D uncertain. The CDR3 consists of 12 residues. Germline CDR1 is SNHLY and CDR2 is FYNNEI. Trimming took 8 bases from V and 7 from J, leaving 14 bases between them. CDR3 sequence: CASVLGTLEAFF. CDR3 nucleotides: TGTGCCAGCGTACTAGGAACCCTTGAAGCTTTCTTT. Full variable domain (outside the CDR3, taken from reference TRBV2 and TRBJ1-1): EPEVTQTPSHQVTQMGQEVILRCVPISNHLYFYWYRQILGQKVEFLVSFYNNEISEKSEIFDDQFSVERPDGSNFTLKIRSTKLEDSAMYFCASVLGTLEAFFGQGTRLTVV.

The gene calls are TRBV6-6 and TRBJ2-7; perhaps TRBD2 as D (7 bases). V lost 7 bases and J lost 0, with 16 bases in between. The length of the CDR3 is 15 residues. CDR1 is MNHNY, CDR2 SVGAGI, per germline (reference sequence). The CDR3 protein is CASKGGDSYSYEQYF. For the CDR3, the DNA is TGTGCCAGCAAGGGGGGGGATTCTTACTCCTACGAGCAGTACTTC.

This clone was counted between two and nine times. The chain carries TRBV4-1 and TRBJ2-5; perhaps TRBD2 as D (6 bases). CDR3 length: 15 residues. Germline V CDR1 and CDR2: MGHRA, YSYEKL. The ends were cut back, 1 base at V and 5 bases at J, with 14 bases in the middle. CDR3 DNA sequence: TGCGCCAGCAGCCAAGGGGTAGCGGCCCAGGAGACCCAGTACTTC. It codes for CASSQGVAAQETQYF.

The V gene is TRBV7-7, the J gene TRBJ2-5, with a tentative D call TRBD2 (7 bases). V was pared by 5 bases and J by 4 bases, with 26 bases between. The germline V gene encodes CDR1 SSHAT and CDR2 FNYEAQ (reference sequence). The CDR3 runs to 18 residues. Written as DNA, the CDR3 is TGTGCCAGCAGCCGCCGGGCGGGGGCCCAACCTAACAGAGAGACCCAGTACTTC. As protein: CASSRRAGAQPNRETQYF.

This rearrangement joins TRBV2 to TRBJ2-2; D is perhaps TRBD1 (6 bases). The V gene's germline CDR1 is SNHLY and CDR2 FYNNEI. The V end lost 8 bases, the J end lost 0 bases, and 10 bases lay between the germline ends. There are 14 residues in the CDR3. In nucleotides, the CDR3 is TGTGCCAGCGGGGACACCGCGAACACCGGGGAGCTGTTTTTT. Amino acid sequence: CASGDTANTGELFF.

This clone was detected only once. This chain uses TRBV12-3 or TRBV12-4 with TRBJ1-5; D may be TRBD1 (6 bases). Trimming removed 7 bases from V and 6 bases from J, with 10 bases in between. This CDR3 contains 12 residues. CDR3 sequence (DNA): TGTGCCAGCAATACAGGGATTCAGCCCCAGCATTTT. Encoded protein: CASNTGIQPQHF.

The V call is TRBV5-1, the J call TRBJ1-6; D call uncertain. The CDR3 length is 14 residues. V was trimmed by 3 bases and J by 0 bases, leaving 4 bases between them. Per germline, CDR1 SGHRS and CDR2 YFSETQ. The CDR3 protein is CASSWSSYNSPLHF. The CDR3 bases are TGCGCCAGCAGCTGGAGCTCCTATAATTCACCCCTCCACTTT.

For this clone: Other DNA sequences in the sample encode the same CDR3. The CDR3 nucleotides read TGTGCCAGCAGCTTAAGGGGTAGCACAGATACGCAGTATTTT. Amino acids: CASSLRGSTDTQYF. The chain is built from TRBV7-9 and TRBJ2-3; possibly TRBD1 for D (5 bases). The CDR3 runs 14 residues. The V end was cut by 2 bases, the J end by 0 bases, with 6 bases between. Germline V gene lookup returns CDR1 SEHNR and CDR2 FQNEAQ (reference sequence).